These 5 T cell receptor beta chains share one sample of origin, sequenced in a study of blood T cell repertoires in COVID-19. Assay used: immunoSEQ multiplex PCR; TCRdb lists only in-frame clones, some missing. The sample yields around 260,000 clones, roughly four fifths seen once. Specimen: peripheral blood. These receptors were collected from a woman aged 45-65 years who had recovered from COVID-19.

This chain links TRBV25-1 with TRBJ2-5; D possibly corresponds to TRBD1 (6 bases). Germline values: CDR1 MGHDK, CDR2 SYGVNS. V lost 0 bases to trimming and J lost 5 bases, with 13 bases between them. The CDR3 length is 15 residues. The CDR3 coding sequence is TGTGCCAGCAGTGAATATGGGGGCCCAGGTGAGACCCAGTACTTC. Protein: CASSEYGGPGETQYF.

This clone was recorded only once. The V gene is TRBV13, the J gene TRBJ2-3, with TRBD2 as a possible D gene (6 bases). V gave up 3 bases and J gave up 2 bases, with 15 bases separating them. The CDR3 runs to 16 residues. CDR1 is PRHDT and CDR2 is FYEKMQ in the germline V gene (reference sequence). CDR3 nucleotide sequence: TGTGCCAGCAGCTTTCGCGGGGTTAGGGACACAGATACGCAGTATTTT. Translation: CASSFRGVRDTDTQYF.

This clone appeared a single time. The rearrangement joins TRBV19 to TRBJ1-6, with TRBD1 identical over 10 bases. The germline V gene has CDR1 LNHDA and CDR2 SQIVND (reference sequence). CDR3 length: 15 amino acids. V dropped 8 bases and J dropped 4; count of bases not matched to a gene: 5. CDR3 DNA: TGTGCCAGTCGGGACAGGGGATCATATAATTCACCCCTCCACTTT. It translates to CASRDRGSYNSPLHF.

The rearrangement joins TRBV11-2 to TRBJ2-1; the D is unclear. From germline, CDR1 is SGHAT and CDR2 FQNNGV. V was clipped by 9 bases and J by 0 bases, with 18 bases between them. This CDR3 is 16 amino acids long. The CDR3 nucleotides read TGTGCCAGTCTCGGGTCTACAATCAACTCCTACAATGAGCAGTTCTTC. It translates to CASLGSTINSYNEQFF.

The rearrangement joins TRBV24-1 to TRBJ2-3; no clear D. The germline V and J ends were trimmed by 11 bases and 3 bases, with 14 bases remaining between them. CDR1 is KGHDR, CDR2 SFDVKD, per germline. The CDR3 consists of 13 residues. In DNA, the CDR3 is TGTGCCATCGGCCCCCAGGCGACAGATACGCAGTATTTT. Amino acid sequence: CAIGPQATDTQYF.